These T cell receptor beta chains were read from a single sample in a study of T-cell memory formation after mild COVID-19. TCRdb reprocessed the 5' RACE reads via MiXCR and lists one record per CDR3 protein. Among about 560,000 distinct CDR3 sequences listed, approximately 15% were seen once. Sequences were obtained from PBMCs or a T cell subset sorted from them (not recorded which). These receptors all stem from an adult woman who had mild COVID-19 (a few samples of this study predate the infection). Cell type and time point are not known. Both conserved end residues are part of each CDR3. The order of the fields is V gene, clone size, D gene, J gene, CDR3 protein, CDR3 DNA. The D gene is left open where the match is weak. A row's size may be missing; if present it is once, few, many or a size class.

v_gene: TRBV7-3
abundance: -
d_gene: TRBD2
j_gene: TRBJ2-1
CDR3aa: CASSLRGRADNEQFF
CDR3nt: TGTGCCAGCAGCTTACGCGGGAGGGCTGACAATGAGCAGTTCTTC

v_gene: TRBV6-1
abundance: -
d_gene: TRBD1
j_gene: TRBJ2-7
CDR3aa: CARDSGTAVSYEQYF
CDR3nt: TGTGCCAGAGATTCCGGGACAGCCGTCTCCTACGAGCAGTACTTC

v_gene: TRBV2
abundance: -
d_gene: TRBD2
j_gene: TRBJ2-3
CDR3aa: CASKTSPSTDTQYF
CDR3nt: TGTGCCAGCAAGACTAGCCCTTCCACAGATACGCAGTATTTT

v_gene: TRBV5-5
abundance: few
d_gene: -
j_gene: TRBJ2-2
CDR3aa: CASSLGVWGDTGELFF
CDR3nt: TGTGCCAGCAGCTTGGGTGTGTGGGGTGACACCGGGGAGCTGTTTTTT

v_gene: TRBV12-3/TRBV12-4
abundance: -
d_gene: -
j_gene: TRBJ1-2
CDR3aa: CASSLGPYGYTF
CDR3nt: TGTGCCAGCAGTTTGGGACCTTATGGCTACACCTTC

v_gene: TRBV27
abundance: few
d_gene: -
j_gene: TRBJ1-1
CDR3aa: CASSPRQWGGDTEAFF
CDR3nt: TGTGCCAGCAGTCCCCGACAGTGGGGGGGGGACACTGAAGCTTTCTTT

v_gene: TRBV6-1
abundance: -
d_gene: TRBD1
j_gene: TRBJ1-5
CDR3aa: CASSDLGTASNQPQHF
CDR3nt: TGTGCCAGCAGTGATCTTGGGACAGCTAGCAATCAGCCCCAGCATTTT

v_gene: TRBV19
abundance: -
d_gene: -
j_gene: TRBJ1-1
CDR3aa: CASRRQAPNTEAFF
CDR3nt: TGTGCCAGTAGGAGACAGGCCCCGAACACTGAAGCTTTCTTT

v_gene: TRBV6-4
abundance: -
d_gene: -
j_gene: TRBJ1-2
CDR3aa: CASSEEAYTTIYGYTF
CDR3nt: TGTGCCAGCAGCGAAGAGGCCTATACGACCATTTATGGCTACACCTTC

v_gene: TRBV5-5
abundance: few
d_gene: -
j_gene: TRBJ1-2
CDR3aa: CASSLVAAGDYGYTF
CDR3nt: TGTGCCAGCAGCTTGGTTGCGGCAGGGGACTATGGCTACACCTTC

v_gene: TRBV18
abundance: -
d_gene: -
j_gene: TRBJ2-5
CDR3aa: CASSPLQGPKETQYF
CDR3nt: TGTGCCAGCTCACCACTGCAGGGTCCGAAAGAGACCCAGTACTTC

v_gene: TRBV5-1
abundance: -
d_gene: TRBD1
j_gene: TRBJ1-2
CDR3aa: CASSKGQGADGYTF
CDR3nt: TGCGCCAGCAGCAAGGGACAGGGGGCTGATGGCTACACCTTC

v_gene: TRBV14
abundance: few
d_gene: -
j_gene: TRBJ2-6
CDR3aa: CASSQDRGSGTGLSGANVLTF
CDR3nt: TGTGCCAGCAGCCAAGATCGAGGTAGTGGGACGGGCCTCTCTGGGGCCAACGTCCTGACTTTC

v_gene: TRBV7-9
abundance: few
d_gene: -
j_gene: TRBJ1-6
CDR3aa: CASSRPGQGPLHF
CDR3nt: TGTGCCAGCAGCCGCCCTGGTCAGGGACCCCTCCACTTT

v_gene: TRBV30
abundance: -
d_gene: -
j_gene: TRBJ2-1
CDR3aa: CAWSVPGTVYNEQFF
CDR3nt: TGTGCCTGGAGTGTACCCGGGACCGTCTACAATGAGCAGTTCTTC

v_gene: TRBV6-6
abundance: -
d_gene: TRBD1
j_gene: TRBJ1-2
CDR3aa: CASSYETGGYTF
CDR3nt: TGTGCCAGCAGTTACGAGACAGGGGGCTACACCTTC

v_gene: TRBV7-2
abundance: -
d_gene: TRBD2
j_gene: TRBJ2-2
CDR3aa: CASSLGTSGSIGGELFF
CDR3nt: TGTGCCAGCAGCTTAGGGACTAGCGGGAGTATTGGCGGGGAGCTGTTTTTT

v_gene: TRBV4-1
abundance: few
d_gene: -
j_gene: TRBJ1-5
CDR3aa: CASSLSSLYNQPQHF
CDR3nt: TGCGCCAGCAGCCTCTCGTCACTATACAATCAGCCCCAGCATTTT

v_gene: TRBV7-9
abundance: few
d_gene: TRBD2
j_gene: TRBJ2-1
CDR3aa: CASSSGLAGAPYNEQFF
CDR3nt: TGTGCCAGCAGCTCCGGACTAGCGGGAGCTCCCTACAATGAGCAGTTCTTC

v_gene: TRBV5-4
abundance: -
d_gene: TRBD2
j_gene: TRBJ2-1
CDR3aa: CASSTGGVYNEQFF
CDR3nt: TGTGCCAGCAGTACGGGAGGGGTTTACAATGAGCAGTTCTTC

v_gene: TRBV9
abundance: -
d_gene: -
j_gene: TRBJ2-7
CDR3aa: CASSPGGYSTDEQYF
CDR3nt: TGTGCCAGCAGCCCTGGGGGTTATTCCACAGACGAGCAGTACTTC

v_gene: TRBV24-1
abundance: many
d_gene: -
j_gene: TRBJ1-5
CDR3aa: CATSQSNQPQHF
CDR3nt: TGTGCCACCAGTCAAAGCAATCAGCCCCAGCATTTT

v_gene: TRBV7-9
abundance: -
d_gene: TRBD2
j_gene: TRBJ2-3
CDR3aa: CASSPLGRGTDTQYF
CDR3nt: TGTGCCAGCAGCCCCTTGGGGAGGGGCACAGATACGCAGTATTTT

v_gene: TRBV24-1
abundance: few
d_gene: TRBD1
j_gene: TRBJ1-2
CDR3aa: CATSDTGQGAEGYTF
CDR3nt: TGTGCCACCAGTGACACGGGACAGGGGGCGGAAGGCTACACCTTC

v_gene: TRBV11-2
abundance: -
d_gene: -
j_gene: TRBJ2-2
CDR3aa: CASSLGQGGGELFF
CDR3nt: TGTGCCAGCAGCTTAGGTCAGGGAGGCGGGGAGCTGTTTTTT

v_gene: TRBV7-2
abundance: many
d_gene: TRBD2
j_gene: TRBJ2-7
CDR3aa: CASKPRTSGYEQYF
CDR3nt: TGTGCCAGCAAGCCAAGGACTAGCGGTTACGAGCAGTACTTC

v_gene: TRBV4-2
abundance: few
d_gene: TRBD2
j_gene: TRBJ2-3
CDR3aa: CASSQDWGTSVPDTQYF
CDR3nt: TGTGCCAGCAGCCAAGATTGGGGGACTAGCGTTCCAGATACGCAGTATTTT

v_gene: TRBV21-1
abundance: -
d_gene: -
j_gene: TRBJ2-1
CDR3aa: CANDLRDTYGSNEQFF
CDR3nt: TGTGCCAACGATCTCCGGGACACCTATGGGAGCAATGAGCAGTTCTTC

v_gene: TRBV4-2
abundance: few
d_gene: -
j_gene: TRBJ2-3
CDR3aa: CASSQGLASVGTDTQYF
CDR3nt: TGTGCCAGCAGCCAAGGGCTAGCGAGTGTCGGCACAGATACGCAGTATTTT

v_gene: TRBV11-2
abundance: -
d_gene: TRBD2
j_gene: TRBJ2-1
CDR3aa: CASSSQSGGSSFF
CDR3nt: TGTGCCAGCAGCTCCCAAAGCGGGGGGTCGTCGTTCTTC

v_gene: TRBV5-1
abundance: few
d_gene: -
j_gene: TRBJ2-7
CDR3aa: CASSLAVPSGSYEQYF
CDR3nt: TGCGCCAGCAGCTTGGCTGTCCCGTCGGGGTCCTACGAGCAGTACTTC

v_gene: TRBV20-1
abundance: few
d_gene: -
j_gene: TRBJ1-1
CDR3aa: CSARDLMLNTEAFF
CDR3nt: TGCAGTGCTAGAGATCTGATGCTGAACACTGAAGCTTTCTTT

v_gene: TRBV25-1
abundance: -
d_gene: TRBD2
j_gene: TRBJ2-1
CDR3aa: CASSESGGPRNEQFF
CDR3nt: TGTGCCAGCAGTGAATCGGGAGGGCCTCGCAATGAGCAGTTCTTC

v_gene: TRBV5-1
abundance: few
d_gene: -
j_gene: TRBJ2-7
CDR3aa: CASSWDNYEQYF
CDR3nt: TGCGCCAGCAGCTGGGACAACTACGAGCAGTACTTC

v_gene: TRBV7-3
abundance: -
d_gene: -
j_gene: TRBJ2-2
CDR3aa: CASSSYQKGELFF
CDR3nt: TGTGCCAGCAGCTCCTACCAAAAGGGGGAGCTGTTTTTT

v_gene: TRBV7-2
abundance: many
d_gene: TRBD2
j_gene: TRBJ2-1
CDR3aa: CASSPGLAYNEQFF
CDR3nt: TGCGCCAGCAGCCCGGGACTAGCTTACAATGAGCAGTTCTTC

v_gene: TRBV6-1
abundance: few
d_gene: -
j_gene: TRBJ2-1
CDR3aa: CASSEGTPAHYNEQFF
CDR3nt: TGTGCCAGCAGTGAAGGAACCCCGGCTCACTACAATGAGCAGTTCTTC

v_gene: TRBV23-1
abundance: few
d_gene: -
j_gene: TRBJ1-2
CDR3aa: CASSQMVCLLGYTF
CDR3nt: TGCGCCAGCAGTCAAATGGTCTGCCTGTTGGGCTACACCTTC

v_gene: TRBV12-3/TRBV12-4
abundance: few
d_gene: TRBD1
j_gene: TRBJ1-5
CDR3aa: CASSLPTGGQPQHF
CDR3nt: TGTGCCAGCAGTTTACCGACAGGGGGGCAGCCCCAGCATTTT

v_gene: TRBV5-6
abundance: few
d_gene: TRBD2
j_gene: TRBJ2-7
CDR3aa: CASSASVGLAGLYEQYF
CDR3nt: TGTGCCAGCAGCGCCTCGGTGGGCCTAGCGGGCCTCTACGAGCAGTACTTC

v_gene: TRBV12-3/TRBV12-4
abundance: few
d_gene: TRBD1
j_gene: TRBJ1-5
CDR3aa: CASSQTGWNQPQHF
CDR3nt: TGTGCCAGCAGTCAGACAGGGTGGAATCAGCCCCAGCATTTT

v_gene: TRBV20-1
abundance: few
d_gene: -
j_gene: TRBJ1-1
CDR3aa: CSAPRAGATNTEAFF
CDR3nt: TGCAGTGCGCCCCGGGCGGGGGCCACGAACACTGAAGCTTTCTTT

v_gene: TRBV9
abundance: -
d_gene: TRBD2
j_gene: TRBJ2-5
CDR3aa: CASSAGTSRVVETQYF
CDR3nt: TGTGCCAGCAGCGCAGGGACTAGCCGGGTGGTCGAGACCCAGTACTTC

v_gene: TRBV7-9
abundance: -
d_gene: -
j_gene: TRBJ1-1
CDR3aa: CASSRRGQQNTEAFF
CDR3nt: TGTGCCAGCAGCCGCCGGGGACAACAGAACACTGAAGCTTTCTTT

v_gene: TRBV25-1
abundance: -
d_gene: -
j_gene: TRBJ1-2
CDR3aa: CASSDIEQLYGYTF
CDR3nt: TGTGCCAGCAGTGACATCGAACAGCTCTATGGCTACACCTTC

v_gene: TRBV20-1
abundance: -
d_gene: TRBD2
j_gene: TRBJ2-3
CDR3aa: CSARAARGYTDTQYF
CDR3nt: TGCAGTGCTAGAGCGGCGCGGGGGTACACAGATACGCAGTATTTT

v_gene: TRBV24-1
abundance: -
d_gene: -
j_gene: TRBJ2-5
CDR3aa: CATSRTFQETQYF
CDR3nt: TGTGCCACCAGCAGGACATTTCAAGAGACCCAGTACTTC

v_gene: TRBV2
abundance: -
d_gene: TRBD2
j_gene: TRBJ2-7
CDR3aa: CASILTGGSYEQYF
CDR3nt: TGTGCCAGCATCCTAACGGGGGGCTCCTACGAGCAGTACTTC

v_gene: TRBV12-3/TRBV12-4
abundance: few
d_gene: TRBD2
j_gene: TRBJ2-1
CDR3aa: CASLAGVINEQFF
CDR3nt: TGTGCCAGCCTAGCGGGGGTAATAAATGAGCAGTTCTTC

v_gene: TRBV20-1
abundance: -
d_gene: TRBD1
j_gene: TRBJ1-4
CDR3aa: CSAEDRGGEKLFF
CDR3nt: TGCAGTGCAGAGGACAGGGGAGGTGAAAAACTGTTTTTT

v_gene: TRBV29-1
abundance: -
d_gene: TRBD2
j_gene: TRBJ2-3
CDR3aa: CSVGGLALRYADTQYF
CDR3nt: TGCAGCGTTGGAGGACTAGCCCTGCGTTACGCAGATACGCAGTATTTT

v_gene: TRBV29-1
abundance: -
d_gene: -
j_gene: TRBJ1-4
CDR3aa: CSVLARTNEKLFF
CDR3nt: TGCAGCGTTCTCGCTCGGACTAATGAAAAACTGTTTTTT